The 21 T cell receptor beta chains listed next were all sequenced from one sample in a study of T cell responses to AZD1222 COVID-19 vaccine. Assay used: immunoSEQ multiplex PCR; TCRdb lists only in-frame clones, some missing. Here the sample spans 75,000 to 90,000 clones, roughly 81% being singletons. The material sequenced was peripheral blood, taken on day 0 of AZD1222 vaccination. Receptor source: an adult in good health.

The genes are TRBV9 and TRBJ1-1; no firm D call. The CDR3 has 13 amino acids. Deletions cut 1 base from V and 1 base from J, with 5 bases between. Germline V gene sequence: CDR1 SGDLS, CDR2 YYNGEE. CDR3 sequence: CASSVIGNTEAFF. Here the CDR3 DNA reads TGTGCCAGCAGCGTAATAGGGAACACTGAAGCTTTCTTT.

This rearrangement joins TRBV25-1 to TRBJ1-2; D is unresolved. The CDR3 is 12 residues long. With 6 bases removed from V and 4 bases from J, the gap between germline ends came to 9 bases. Germline V gene sequence: CDR1 MGHDK, CDR2 SYGVNS. DNA for the CDR3: TGTGCCAGCAGCCGGGCAGGCTATGGCTACACCTTC. Translated: CASSRAGYGYTF.

The sample holds one count of this clone. J is TRBJ1-2 and V is TRBV20-1; D not certain. The V end was cut by 3 bases, the J end by 3 bases, with 11 bases between. This CDR3 spans 13 amino acids. The germline V gene encodes CDR1 DFQATT and CDR2 SNEGSKA (reference sequence). The CDR3 DNA sequence: TGCAGTGCTAGTACGCCAGTGGACTATGGCTACACCTTC. Residues: CSASTPVDYGYTF.

The chain is built from TRBV6-5 and TRBJ1-5, with 8 bases identical to TRBD1. Trimming at V came to 8 bases and at J to 6 bases, leaving 9 bases not matched to a gene. Germline CDR1 is MNHEY and CDR2 is SVGAGI. The CDR3 length is 14 residues. The DNA for the CDR3 is TGTGCCAGCTCCCAGCCAGGGGGCTTTCAGCCCCAGCATTTT. It yields the protein CASSQPGGFQPQHF.

This clone was seen only a few times. The chain recombines TRBV30 with TRBJ2-1; the D call may be TRBD1 or TRBD2 (5 bases each). Germline V CDR1 and CDR2: GTSNPN, SVGIG (reference sequence). Trimming removed 3 bases at V and 3 bases at J, with 21 bases between. This CDR3 spans 17 amino acids. CDR3 sequence reads: CAWSRIPQPGSYNEQFF. As DNA, the CDR3 is TGTGCCTGGAGCCGGATCCCCCAACCAGGGAGCTACAATGAGCAGTTCTTC.

The chain employs TRBV4-2 and TRBJ2-7, with 7 bases fitting TRBD1. Germline V lookup: CDR1 LGHNA, CDR2 YNFKEQ. The length of the CDR3 is 12 residues. The CDR3 loop is CACGDSSYEQYF. As DNA, the CDR3 is TGTGCTTGTGGGGACAGCTCCTACGAGCAGTACTTC.

The chain joins TRBV15 to TRBJ1-2, with TRBD1 matching over 10 bases. Per the germline V gene, CDR1 is LNHNV and CDR2 is YYDKDF (reference sequence). CDR3 length equals 14 residues. The V segment lost 6 bases and the J segment 1 base; nucleotides outside the gene matches: 2. The CDR3 region has the DNA TGTGCCACCAGTGGACAGGGGGTTAACTATGGCTACACCTTC. This sequence encodes CATSGQGVNYGYTF.

The chain is built from TRBV7-3 and TRBJ2-7, with D perhaps TRBD1 or TRBD2 (5 bases each). Germline CDR1 SGHTA, CDR2 FQGTGA. The CDR3 contains 15 residues. Trimming took 1 base from V and 0 from J, leaving 10 bases between them. The CDR3 region has the DNA TGTGCCAGCAGCTTAATGGCAGGGAGCTCCTACGAGCAGTACTTC. Translation: CASSLMAGSSYEQYF.

The V call is TRBV11-3, the J call TRBJ2-6; tentatively, D is TRBD2 (5 bases). This CDR3 has 15 residues. V dropped 5 bases and J dropped 0 bases, with 8 bases sitting between them. CDR1 and CDR2 from the germline V gene are SGHNT and YENEEA. The CDR3 DNA sequence: TGTGCCAGCAGCGCCCGGGGCTCTGGGGCCAACGTCCTGACTTTC. This sequence encodes CASSARGSGANVLTF.

CDR3 bases: TGTGCCAGTAGGGACAGGGGGATGAACACTGAAGCTTTCTTT. Protein sequence: CASRDRGMNTEAFF. The chain joins TRBV19 to TRBJ1-1; 10 bases line up with TRBD1. The CDR3 is made up of 14 amino acids. V gave up 6 bases and J gave up 0 bases; unmatched junction bases: 1. Germline-derived CDR1 and CDR2 are LNHDA and SQIVND (reference sequence). The full variable domain, in which reference TRBV19 and TRBJ1-1 provide the parts outside the CDR3, is DGGITQSPKYLFRKEGQNVTLSCEQNLNHDAMYWYRQDPGQGLRLIYYSQIVNDFQKGDIAEGYSVSREKKESFPLTVTSAQKNPTAFYLCASRDRGMNTEAFFGQGTRLTVV.

CDR3 loop: CASSGQVNYEQYF. Written as DNA, the CDR3 is TGTGCCAGCAGCGGACAGGTAAACTACGAGCAGTACTTC. The rearrangement uses TRBV7-9 and TRBJ2-7; 7 nucleotides line up with TRBD1. The CDR3 runs to 13 residues. With 5 bases clipped from V and 3 bases from J, the junction kept 4 bases outside the gene matches. CDR1 is SEHNR and CDR2 is FQNEAQ in the germline V gene (reference sequence).

The chain is built from TRBV19 and TRBJ1-2; TRBD1 agrees at 7 bases. Germline CDR1 and CDR2: LNHDA and SQIVND (reference sequence). This CDR3 region has 15 residues. V shed 4 bases and J 4 bases; nucleotides not matched to a gene: 9. CDR3 residues: CASSTGDSNSYGYTF. DNA of the CDR3: TGTGCCAGTAGTACCGGGGACAGCAATTCCTATGGCTACACCTTC.

The chain employs TRBV29-1 and TRBJ2-2, with D tentatively TRBD1 (5 bases). The ends were cut back, 5 bases at V and 3 bases at J, with 10 bases in the middle. Germline V gives CDR1 SQVTM, CDR2 ANQGSEA. CDR3 length equals 13 residues. CDR3 in amino acids: CSVWGQDTGELFF. CDR3 DNA: TGCAGCGTTTGGGGCCAAGACACCGGGGAGCTGTTTTTT.

V is TRBV7-2 and J is TRBJ1-2; 7 positions agree with TRBD1. This CDR3 is 15 amino acids long. V trimming: 5 bases; J trimming: 6 bases; junction bases outside the gene matches: 12. The germline V gene encodes CDR1 SGHTA and CDR2 FQGNSA. CDR3 coding DNA: TGTGCCAGCAGCCAAAAGACAGGGATTCTTCATGGCTACACCTTC. Its protein product is CASSQKTGILHGYTF.

This chain joins TRBV7-2 and TRBJ2-5; 11 bases agree with TRBD2. The trim removed 9 bases at V and 5 bases at J, leaving 8 bases unmatched. The length of the CDR3 is 14 residues. The germline V gene encodes CDR1 SGHTA and CDR2 FQGNSA. CDR3 DNA: TGTGCCAGTCTAGCGGGGGGTAGTATGGAGACCCAGTACTTC. It translates to CASLAGGSMETQYF.

The chain joins TRBV10-3 to TRBJ2-1; no clear D gene. CDR1 and CDR2 (germline): ENHRY, SYGVKD. Trimming removed 0 bases from V and 6 bases from J, with 9 bases in between. The CDR3 length is 14 residues. The CDR3 DNA sequence: TGTGCCATCAGTGAGTCGTTGCATGGCAATGAGCAGTTCTTC. Encoded protein: CAISESLHGNEQFF.

V is TRBV7-2 and J is TRBJ1-3; D is uncertain. Germline V gene lookup returns CDR1 SGHTA and CDR2 FQGNSA. Between the trimmed V and J ends, which lost 3 bases and 3 bases, there was a span of 15 bases. The CDR3 is 16 amino acids. The CDR3 nucleotides read TGTGCCAGCAGCTTCACTCTGGGGTTGAGTGGAAACACCATATATTTT. Encoded protein: CASSFTLGLSGNTIYF.

The chain links TRBV29-1 to TRBJ1-1, with no clear D. CDR3 length equals 10 residues. V gave up 5 bases and J gave up 6 bases, with 7 bases separating them. Germline V lookup: CDR1 SQVTM, CDR2 ANQGSEA. The CDR3 DNA is TGCAGCGTTTCAACAGCTGAAGCTTTCTTT. This sequence encodes CSVSTAEAFF.

The J gene is TRBJ2-3, the V gene TRBV28; tentative D call: TRBD1 (5 bases). Trimming shortened V by 3 bases and J by 2 bases, and 12 bases separated the two germline ends. The CDR3 spans 15 residues. Germline V CDR1 and CDR2: MDHEN, SYDVKM. DNA for the CDR3: TGTGCCAGCAGTTTCGGGCAGGGTGTCACAGATACGCAGTATTTT. It translates to CASSFGQGVTDTQYF.

The chain employs TRBV28 and TRBJ2-2; D not certain. Germline CDR1 is MDHEN and CDR2 is SYDVKM. Trimming took 7 bases from V and 9 from J, leaving 12 bases between them. This CDR3 comprises 12 residues. The CDR3 DNA reads TGTGCCAGCACTTCCGGGTGGCGGGAGCTGTTTTTT. Amino acids: CASTSGWRELFF.

This clone appeared a single time. The chain joins TRBV12-3 or TRBV12-4 to TRBJ2-5; D remains unclear. The CDR3 spans 13 residues. Trimming removed 3 bases from V and 5 bases from J, with 10 bases in between. The CDR3 here is CASSFGRGETQYF. DNA of the CDR3: TGTGCCAGCAGTTTCGGGCGAGGCGAGACCCAGTACTTC.